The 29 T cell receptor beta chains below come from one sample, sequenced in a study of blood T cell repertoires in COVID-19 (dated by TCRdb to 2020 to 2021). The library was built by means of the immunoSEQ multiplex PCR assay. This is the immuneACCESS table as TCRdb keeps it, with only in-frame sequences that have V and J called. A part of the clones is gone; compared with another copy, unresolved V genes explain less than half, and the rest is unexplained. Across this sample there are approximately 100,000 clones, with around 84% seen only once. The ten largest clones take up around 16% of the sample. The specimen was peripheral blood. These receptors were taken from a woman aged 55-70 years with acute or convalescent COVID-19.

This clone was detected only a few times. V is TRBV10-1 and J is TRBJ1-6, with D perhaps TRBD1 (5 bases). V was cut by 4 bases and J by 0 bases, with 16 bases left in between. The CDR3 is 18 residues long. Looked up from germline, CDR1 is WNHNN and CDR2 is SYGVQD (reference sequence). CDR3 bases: TGCGCCAGCAGTGCGGCCCGACAGTCGAGCTCCTATAATTCACCCCTCCACTTT. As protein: CASSAARQSSSYNSPLHF.

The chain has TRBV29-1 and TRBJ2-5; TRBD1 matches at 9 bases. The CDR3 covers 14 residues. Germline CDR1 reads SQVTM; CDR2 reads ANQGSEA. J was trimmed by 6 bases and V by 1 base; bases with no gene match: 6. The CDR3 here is CSVEGTGERKTQYF. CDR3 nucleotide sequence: TGCAGCGTTGAAGGGACAGGGGAAAGGAAGACCCAGTACTTC.

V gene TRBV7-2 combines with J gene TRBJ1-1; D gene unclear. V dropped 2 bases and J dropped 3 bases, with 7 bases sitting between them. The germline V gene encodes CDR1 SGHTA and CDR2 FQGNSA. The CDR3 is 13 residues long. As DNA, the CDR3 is TGTGCCAGCAGCTTATGGCTCGACACTGAAGCTTTCTTT. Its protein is CASSLWLDTEAFF.

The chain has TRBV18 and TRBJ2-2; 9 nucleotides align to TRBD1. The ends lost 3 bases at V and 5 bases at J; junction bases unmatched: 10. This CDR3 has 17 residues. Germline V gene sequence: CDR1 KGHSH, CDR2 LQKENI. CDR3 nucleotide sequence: TGTGCCAGCTCACCGCAGGACAGGGGCGGTGTGACCGGGGAGCTGTTTTTT. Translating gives CASSPQDRGGVTGELFF.

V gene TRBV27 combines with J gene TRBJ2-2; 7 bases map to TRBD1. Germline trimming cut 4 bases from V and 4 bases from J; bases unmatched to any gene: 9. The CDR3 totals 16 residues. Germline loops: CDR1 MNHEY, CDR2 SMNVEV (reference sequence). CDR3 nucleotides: TGTGCCAGCAGTTACCACCGAGGGACAGTCACCGGGGAGCTGTTTTTT. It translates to CASSYHRGTVTGELFF.

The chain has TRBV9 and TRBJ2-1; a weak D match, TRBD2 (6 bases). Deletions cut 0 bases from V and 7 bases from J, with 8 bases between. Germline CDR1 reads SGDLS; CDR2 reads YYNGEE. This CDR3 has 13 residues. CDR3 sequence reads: CASSVAGTNEQFF. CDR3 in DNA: TGTGCCAGCAGCGTAGCTGGGACTAATGAGCAGTTCTTC. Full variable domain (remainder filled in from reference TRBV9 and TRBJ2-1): DSGVTQTPKHLITATGQRVTLRCSPRSGDLSVYWYQQSLDQGLQFLIQYYNGEERAKGNILERFSAQQFPDLHSELNLSSLELGDSALYFCASSVAGTNEQFFGPGTRLTVL.

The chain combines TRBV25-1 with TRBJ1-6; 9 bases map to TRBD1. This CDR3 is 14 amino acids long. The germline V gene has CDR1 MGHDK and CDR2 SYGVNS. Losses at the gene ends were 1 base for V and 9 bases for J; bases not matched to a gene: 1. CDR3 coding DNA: TGTGCCAGCAGTGAATCGGGACAGGGTTCACCCCTCCACTTT. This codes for CASSESGQGSPLHF.

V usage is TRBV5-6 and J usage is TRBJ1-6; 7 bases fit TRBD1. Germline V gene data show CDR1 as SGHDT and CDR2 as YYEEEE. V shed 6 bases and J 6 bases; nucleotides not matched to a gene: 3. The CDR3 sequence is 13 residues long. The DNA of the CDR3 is TGTGCCAGCAACCGGGACAGTAATTCACCCCTCCACTTT. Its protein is CASNRDSNSPLHF.

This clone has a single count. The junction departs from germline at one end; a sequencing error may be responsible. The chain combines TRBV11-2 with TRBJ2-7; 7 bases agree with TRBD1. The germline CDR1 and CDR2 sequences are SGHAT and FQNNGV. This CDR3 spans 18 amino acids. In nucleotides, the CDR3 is TGTGCCAGCAGTTTAGATCTTAGAGGGGGCATTCCTCACTACGAGCAGTACTTC. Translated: CASSLDLRGGIPHYEQYF. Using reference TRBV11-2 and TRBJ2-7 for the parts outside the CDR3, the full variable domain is EAGVAQSPRYKIIEKRQSVAFWCNPISGHATLYWYQQILGQGPKLLIQFQNNGVVDDSQLPKDRFSAERLKGVDSTLKIQPAKLEDSAVYLCASSLDLRGGIPHYEQYFGPGTRLTVT.

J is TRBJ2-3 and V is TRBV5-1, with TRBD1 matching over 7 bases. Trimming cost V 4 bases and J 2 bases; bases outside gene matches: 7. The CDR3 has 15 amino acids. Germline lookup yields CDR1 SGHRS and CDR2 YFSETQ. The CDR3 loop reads CASSPDRFPTDTQYF. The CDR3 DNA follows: TGCGCCAGCAGCCCGGACAGGTTCCCCACAGATACGCAGTATTTT.

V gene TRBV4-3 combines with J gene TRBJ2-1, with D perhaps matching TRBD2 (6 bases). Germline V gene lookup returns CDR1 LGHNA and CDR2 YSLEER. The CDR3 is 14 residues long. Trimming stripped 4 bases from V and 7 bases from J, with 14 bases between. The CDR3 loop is CASSLLIAGNEQFF. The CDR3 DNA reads TGCGCCAGCAGCCTCCTAATTGCGGGGAATGAGCAGTTCTTC.

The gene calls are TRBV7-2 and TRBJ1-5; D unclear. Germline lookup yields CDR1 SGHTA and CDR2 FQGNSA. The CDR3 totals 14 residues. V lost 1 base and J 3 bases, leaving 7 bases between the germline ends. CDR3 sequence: CASSLGSVNQPQHF. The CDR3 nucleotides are TGTGCCAGCAGCTTAGGTTCGGTCAATCAGCCCCAGCATTTT.

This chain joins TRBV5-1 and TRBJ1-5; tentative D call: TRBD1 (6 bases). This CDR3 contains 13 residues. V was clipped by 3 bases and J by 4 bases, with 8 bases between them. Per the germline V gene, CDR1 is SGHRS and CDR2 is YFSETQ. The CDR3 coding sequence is TGCGCCAGCAGCTCTACAGGGAATCAGCCCCAGCATTTT. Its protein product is CASSSTGNQPQHF.

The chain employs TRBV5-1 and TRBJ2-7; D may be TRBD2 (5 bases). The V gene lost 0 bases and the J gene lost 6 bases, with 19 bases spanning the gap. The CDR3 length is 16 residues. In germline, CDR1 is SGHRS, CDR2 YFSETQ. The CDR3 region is CASSLEPVSEVTEQYF. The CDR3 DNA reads TGCGCCAGCAGCTTGGAGCCGGTATCGGAGGTTACCGAGCAGTACTTC. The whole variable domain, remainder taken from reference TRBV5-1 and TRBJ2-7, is KAGVTQTPRYLIKTRGQQVTLSCSPISGHRSVSWYQQTPGQGLQFLFEYFSETQRNKGNFPGRFSGRQFSNSRSEMNVSTLELGDSALYLCASSLEPVSEVTEQYFGPGTRLTVT.

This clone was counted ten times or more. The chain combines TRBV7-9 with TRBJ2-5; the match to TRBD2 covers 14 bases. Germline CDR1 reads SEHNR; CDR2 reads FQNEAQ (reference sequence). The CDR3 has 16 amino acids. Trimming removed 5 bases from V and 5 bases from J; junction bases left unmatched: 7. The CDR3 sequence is CASSPERTSGGETQYF. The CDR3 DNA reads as TGTGCCAGCAGCCCAGAGAGGACTAGCGGGGGGGAGACCCAGTACTTC.

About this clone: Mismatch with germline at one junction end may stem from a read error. CDR3: CASSLGRTVSYNEQFF. The CDR3, as DNA: TGTGCTAGCAGCTTAGGTCGTACTGTCTCCTACAATGAGCAGTTCTTC. V usage is TRBV7-7 and J usage is TRBJ2-1; unclear D gene. The CDR3 is 16 residues long. CDR1 and CDR2 from the germline V gene are SSHAT and FNYEAQ (reference sequence).

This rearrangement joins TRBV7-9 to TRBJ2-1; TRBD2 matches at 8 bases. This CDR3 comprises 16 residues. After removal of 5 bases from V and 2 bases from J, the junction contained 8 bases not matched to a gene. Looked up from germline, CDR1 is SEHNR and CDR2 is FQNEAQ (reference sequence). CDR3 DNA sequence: TGTGCCAGCAGCCGGGGTAGCGGGGCCGCCTACAATGAGCAGTTCTTC. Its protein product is CASSRGSGAAYNEQFF.

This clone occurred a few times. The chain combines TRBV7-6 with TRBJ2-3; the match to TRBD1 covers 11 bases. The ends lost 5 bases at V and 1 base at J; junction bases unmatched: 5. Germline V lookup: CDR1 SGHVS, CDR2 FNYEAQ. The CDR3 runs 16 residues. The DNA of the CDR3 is TGTGCCAGCAGCCGGACAGGGGGCGCGGGCACAGATACGCAGTATTTT. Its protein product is CASSRTGGAGTDTQYF.

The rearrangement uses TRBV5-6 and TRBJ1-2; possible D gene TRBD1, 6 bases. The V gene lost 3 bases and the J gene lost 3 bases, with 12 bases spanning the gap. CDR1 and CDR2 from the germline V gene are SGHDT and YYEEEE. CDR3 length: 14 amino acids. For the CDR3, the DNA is TGTGCCAGCAGCTGGGGACAAGCCGACTATGGCTACACCTTC. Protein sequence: CASSWGQADYGYTF.

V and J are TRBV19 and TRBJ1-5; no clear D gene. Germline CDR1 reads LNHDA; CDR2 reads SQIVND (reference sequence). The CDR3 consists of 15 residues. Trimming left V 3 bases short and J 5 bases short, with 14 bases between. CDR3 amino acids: CASSIQRGGDQPQHF. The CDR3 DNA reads TGTGCCAGTAGTATTCAGCGGGGTGGGGATCAGCCCCAGCATTTT.

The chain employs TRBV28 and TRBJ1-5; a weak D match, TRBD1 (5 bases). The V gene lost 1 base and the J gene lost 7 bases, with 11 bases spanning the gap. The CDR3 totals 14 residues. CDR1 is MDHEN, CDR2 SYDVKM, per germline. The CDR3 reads CASSLSGGWQPQHF. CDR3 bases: TGTGCCAGCAGTTTATCGGGGGGTTGGCAGCCCCAGCATTTT. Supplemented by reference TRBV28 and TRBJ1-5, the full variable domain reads DVKVTQSSRYLVKRTGEKVFLECVQDMDHENMFWYRQDPGLGLRLIYFSYDVKMKEKGDIPEGYSVSREKKERFSLILESASTNQTSMYLCASSLSGGWQPQHFGDGTRLSIL.

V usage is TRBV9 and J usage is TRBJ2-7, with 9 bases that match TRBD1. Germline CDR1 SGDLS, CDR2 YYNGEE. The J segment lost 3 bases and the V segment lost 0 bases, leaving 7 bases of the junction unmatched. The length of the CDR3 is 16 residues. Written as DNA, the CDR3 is TGTGCCAGCAGCGTAGCGACAGGGGGACGGATCTACGAGCAGTACTTC. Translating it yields CASSVATGGRIYEQYF. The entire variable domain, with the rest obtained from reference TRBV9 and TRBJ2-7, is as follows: DSGVTQTPKHLITATGQRVTLRCSPRSGDLSVYWYQQSLDQGLQFLIQYYNGEERAKGNILERFSAQQFPDLHSELNLSSLELGDSALYFCASSVATGGRIYEQYFGPGTRLTVT.

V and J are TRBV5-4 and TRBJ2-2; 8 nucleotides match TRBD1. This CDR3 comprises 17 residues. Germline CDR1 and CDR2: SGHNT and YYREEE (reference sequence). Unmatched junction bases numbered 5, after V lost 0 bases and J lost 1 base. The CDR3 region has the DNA TGTGCCAGCAGCTTGGAGACAGGGGTCGGGAACACCGGGGAGCTGTTTTTT. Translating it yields CASSLETGVGNTGELFF.

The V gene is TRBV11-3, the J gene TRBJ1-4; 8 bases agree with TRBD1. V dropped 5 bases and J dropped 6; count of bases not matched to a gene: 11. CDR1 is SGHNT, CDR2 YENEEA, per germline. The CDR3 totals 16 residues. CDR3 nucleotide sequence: TGTGCCAGCAGCGCCCGGACAGGGAACGTCGATGAAAAACTGTTTTTT. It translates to CASSARTGNVDEKLFF.

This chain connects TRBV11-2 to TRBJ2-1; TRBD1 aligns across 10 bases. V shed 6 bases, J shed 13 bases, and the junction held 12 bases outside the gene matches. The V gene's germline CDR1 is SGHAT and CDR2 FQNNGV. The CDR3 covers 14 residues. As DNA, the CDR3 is TGTGCCAGCAGTCCGGGACAGGGGATCGCCAAACAGTTCTTC. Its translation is CASSPGQGIAKQFF.

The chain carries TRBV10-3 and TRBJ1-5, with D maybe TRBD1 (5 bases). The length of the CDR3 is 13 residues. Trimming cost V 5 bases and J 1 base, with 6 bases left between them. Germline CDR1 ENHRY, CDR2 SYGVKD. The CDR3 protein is CAISQGSNQPQHF. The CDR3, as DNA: TGTGCCATCAGTCAGGGAAGCAATCAGCCCCAGCATTTT.

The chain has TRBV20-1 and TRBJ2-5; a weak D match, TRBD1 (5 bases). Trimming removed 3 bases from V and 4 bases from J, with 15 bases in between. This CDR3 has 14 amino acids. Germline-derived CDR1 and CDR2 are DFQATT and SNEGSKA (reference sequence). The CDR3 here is CSASIPGMGETQYF. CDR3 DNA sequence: TGCAGTGCTAGTATCCCAGGGATGGGAGAGACCCAGTACTTC.

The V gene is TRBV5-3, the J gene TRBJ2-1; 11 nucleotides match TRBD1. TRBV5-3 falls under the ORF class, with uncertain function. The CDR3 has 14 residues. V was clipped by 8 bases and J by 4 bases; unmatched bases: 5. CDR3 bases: TGTGCCAGGCAGGACAGGGGGCAGTACAATGAGCAGTTCTTC. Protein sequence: CARQDRGQYNEQFF.

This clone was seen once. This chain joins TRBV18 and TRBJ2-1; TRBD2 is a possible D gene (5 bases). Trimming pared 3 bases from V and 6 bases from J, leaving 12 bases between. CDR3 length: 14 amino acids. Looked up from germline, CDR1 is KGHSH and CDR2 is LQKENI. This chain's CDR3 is CASSPVAPPNEQFF. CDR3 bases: TGTGCCAGCTCACCTGTAGCGCCCCCCAATGAGCAGTTCTTC.